Listed here are 27 T cell receptor beta chains from one sample, sequenced in a study of T cell responses to AZD1222 COVID-19 vaccine. Data came from immunoSEQ multiplex PCR; TCRdb stores just in-frame clones and leaves some out. The sample carries about 130,000 clones, 80% to 95% recorded once. The specimen comprised peripheral blood, sampled 28 days after the second AZD1222 dose. These TCRs come from an adult who received the AZD1222 COVID-19 vaccine.

The chain combines TRBV2 with TRBJ2-1; D could derive from TRBD1 or TRBD2 (5 bases each). Per germline, CDR1 SNHLY and CDR2 FYNNEI. Trimming left V 6 bases short and J 3 bases short, with 12 bases between. This CDR3 spans 14 amino acids. The CDR3 is CASRDGGLYNEQFF. The DNA for the CDR3 is TGTGCCAGCAGGGATGGGGGTCTCTACAATGAGCAGTTCTTC. The whole variable domain, remainder taken from reference TRBV2 and TRBJ2-1, is EPEVTQTPSHQVTQMGQEVILRCVPISNHLYFYWYRQILGQKVEFLVSFYNNEISEKSEIFDDQFSVERPDGSNFTLKIRSTKLEDSAMYFCASRDGGLYNEQFFGPGTRLTVL.

This chain joins TRBV6-4 and TRBJ2-3, with D perhaps matching TRBD2 (6 bases). The V end lost 7 bases, the J end lost 3 bases, and 17 bases lay between the germline ends. CDR3 length equals 15 residues. In germline, CDR1 is MRHNA, CDR2 SNTAGT. Here the CDR3 reads CASKVFGLATDTQYF. In DNA, the CDR3 is TGTGCCAGCAAAGTTTTCGGTCTAGCGACAGATACGCAGTATTTT.

The rearrangement uses TRBV16 and TRBJ1-2, with a possible D match to TRBD1 (6 bases). V lost 0 bases and J 3 bases, leaving 14 bases between the germline ends. The CDR3 spans 16 residues. The germline CDR1 and CDR2 sequences are KGHSY and FQNENV. The CDR3: CASSQSRGASDYGYTF. In DNA form, the CDR3 reads TGTGCCAGCAGCCAATCACGGGGGGCATCGGACTATGGCTACACCTTC.

The genes are TRBV11-3 and TRBJ2-1; TRBD2 might be the D (7 bases). CDR1 and CDR2 (germline): SGHNT, YENEEA. CDR3 length: 12 residues. V was shortened by 5 bases and J by 12 bases, with 14 bases between the two germline ends. CDR3 nucleotide sequence: TGTGCCAGCAGCCCGGGGGGCCGGGGGCAGTTCTTC. As protein: CASSPGGRGQFF. Based on the CDR3 plus reference TRBV11-3 and TRBJ2-1, the full variable domain is EAGVVQSPRYKIIEKKQPVAFWCNPISGHNTLYWYLQNLGQGPELLIRYENEEAVDDSQLPKDRFSAERLKGVDSTLKIQPAELGDSAVYLCASSPGGRGQFFGPGTRLTVL.

The chain uses TRBV4-3 and TRBJ2-5; TRBD2 matches at 15 bases. CDR3 length: 16 residues. The J segment lost 5 bases and the V segment lost 6 bases, leaving 7 bases of the junction unmatched. Germline lookup yields CDR1 LGHNA and CDR2 YSLEER. The CDR3 spells CASSPGTSGGKETQYF. CDR3 nucleotides: TGCGCCAGCAGTCCTGGGACTAGCGGGGGGAAGGAGACCCAGTACTTC.

This rearrangement joins TRBV7-2 to TRBJ1-3; 7 positions agree with TRBD1. This CDR3 region has 15 residues. From germline, CDR1 is SGHTA and CDR2 FQGNSA. Losses at the gene ends were 2 bases for V and 4 bases for J; bases not matched to a gene: 5. CDR3 region: CASSLNRGVGNTIYF. For the CDR3, the DNA is TGTGCCAGCAGCTTAAACAGGGGCGTCGGAAACACCATATATTTT.

This clone was seen only once. The chain employs TRBV19 and TRBJ1-1, with D unresolved. Trimming shortened V by 5 bases and J by 2 bases, and 12 bases separated the two germline ends. The CDR3 loop spans 14 amino acids. Germline V CDR1 and CDR2: LNHDA, SQIVND (reference sequence). CDR3 in amino acids: CASSLSDANTEAFF. Here the CDR3 DNA reads TGTGCCAGTAGTCTCTCGGATGCTAACACTGAAGCTTTCTTT.

This chain joins TRBV3-1 (or the pseudogene TRBV3-2) and TRBJ1-1; D not certain. V lost 2 bases, J lost 0 bases, and 10 bases lay in between. The CDR3 runs to 15 residues. CDR1 is LGHDT, CDR2 YNNKEL, per germline (reference sequence). CDR3 loop: CASSQLPSLNTEAFF. CDR3 DNA: TGTGCCAGCAGCCAACTACCAAGTTTGAACACTGAAGCTTTCTTT.

The chain is built from TRBV20-1 and TRBJ1-2; D is possibly TRBD1 (5 bases). The ends were cut back, 5 bases at V and 7 bases at J, with 11 bases in the middle. The CDR3 is 11 residues long. Germline V CDR1 and CDR2: DFQATT, SNEGSKA (reference sequence). CDR3 coding DNA: TGCAGTGCTCCGGACAACCCTGGCTACACCTTC. This sequence encodes CSAPDNPGYTF.

The V gene is TRBV12-3 or TRBV12-4, the J gene TRBJ1-1; tentatively, D is TRBD1 (5 bases). This CDR3 spans 13 amino acids. Trimming stripped 6 bases from V and 4 bases from J, with 12 bases between. The CDR3 here is CASRLDSRTEAFF. CDR3 coding DNA: TGTGCCAGCAGACTAGACAGCCGCACTGAAGCTTTCTTT.

This clone was recorded once. The genes are TRBV6-2 or TRBV6-3 and TRBJ2-1; 7 positions agree with TRBD2. Germline CDR1 and CDR2: MNHEY and SVGEGT. This CDR3 region has 16 residues. V gave up 0 bases and J gave up 8 bases; unmatched junction bases: 10. DNA of the CDR3: TGTGCCAGCAGTTACTCGAGTGCGGGAGAGGCGGATGAGCAGTTCTTC. Translation gives CASSYSSAGEADEQFF.

The chain has TRBV27 and TRBJ2-5, with 10 nucleotides matching TRBD2. Germline trimming cut 0 bases from V and 7 bases from J; bases unmatched to any gene: 2. Germline V gene sequence: CDR1 MNHEY, CDR2 SMNVEV (reference sequence). The CDR3 extends over 14 amino acids. Written as DNA, the CDR3 is TGTGCCAGCAGTTTATCTCGACTAGCGGGGACCCAGTACTTC. It codes for CASSLSRLAGTQYF.

The V gene is TRBV7-2, the J gene TRBJ2-3; the match to TRBD2 covers 12 bases. Per the germline V gene, CDR1 is SGHTA and CDR2 is FQGNSA. The CDR3 extends over 15 amino acids. Unmatched junction bases numbered 7, after V lost 7 bases and J lost 5 bases. Written as DNA, the CDR3 is TGTGCCAGCACCGCTAGCGGGAGGGCCATAGATACGCAGTATTTT. Protein sequence: CASTASGRAIDTQYF. Combining the CDR3 with reference TRBV7-2 and TRBJ2-3 gives the whole variable domain GAGVSQSPSNKVTEKGKDVELRCDPISGHTALYWYRQSLGQGLEFLIYFQGNSAPDKSGLPSDRFSAERTGGSVSTLTIQRTQQEDSAVYLCASTASGRAIDTQYFGPGTRLTVL.

This rearrangement joins TRBV10-2 to TRBJ1-1, with D unresolved. The CDR3 is made up of 11 amino acids. Germline V lookup: CDR1 WSHSY, CDR2 SAAADI. V gave up 6 bases and J gave up 0 bases, with 2 bases separating them. CDR3 amino acids: CASRVNTEAFF. CDR3 sequence (DNA): TGCGCCAGCAGGGTGAACACTGAAGCTTTCTTT.

CDR3 coding DNA: TGTGCCAGCAGCCCACAGAGGGGGACAGATACGCAGTATTTT. It specifies CASSPQRGTDTQYF. The chain is built from TRBV9 and TRBJ2-3; D may be TRBD1 (6 bases). The germline V and J ends were trimmed by 4 bases and 3 bases, with 12 bases remaining between them. Germline CDR1 reads SGDLS; CDR2 reads YYNGEE. The CDR3 runs 14 residues.

The chain employs TRBV6-5 and TRBJ2-2; D is undetermined. Trimming cost V 6 bases and J 0 bases, with 5 bases left between them. Per germline, CDR1 MNHEY and CDR2 SVGAGI. This CDR3 has 13 residues. As DNA, the CDR3 is TGTGCCAGCAGAGACACGAACACCGGGGAGCTGTTTTTT. As protein: CASRDTNTGELFF.

The chain employs TRBV3-1 (or the pseudogene TRBV3-2) and TRBJ2-3; perhaps TRBD2 as D (5 bases). Trimming left V 4 bases short and J 7 bases short, with 9 bases between. Germline V gene sequence: CDR1 LGHDT, CDR2 YNNKEL (reference sequence). CDR3 length equals 12 residues. The CDR3 reads CASSPLGNTQYF. DNA for the CDR3: TGTGCCAGCAGCCCACTCGGGAATACGCAGTATTTT.

This sequence joins TRBV9 and TRBJ2-6, with no clear D. CDR1 is SGDLS and CDR2 is YYNGEE in the germline V gene. V shed 0 bases and J shed 3 bases, with 10 bases lying between them. The CDR3 is made up of 16 amino acids. This CDR3 is CASSVGSLDGANVLTF. CDR3 bases: TGTGCCAGCAGCGTAGGTAGTCTAGATGGGGCCAACGTCCTGACTTTC. Looking up the rest from reference TRBV9 and TRBJ2-6 gives the full variable domain: DSGVTQTPKHLITATGQRVTLRCSPRSGDLSVYWYQQSLDQGLQFLIQYYNGEERAKGNILERFSAQQFPDLHSELNLSSLELGDSALYFCASSVGSLDGANVLTFGAGSRLTVL.

This chain uses TRBV12-3 or TRBV12-4 with TRBJ1-6; no clear D gene. The V and J ends lost 3 bases and 7 bases respectively, with 7 bases between them. The CDR3 contains 13 residues. CDR3 sequence reads: CASSFAGNSPLHF. The DNA for the CDR3 is TGTGCCAGCAGTTTCGCGGGGAATTCACCCCTCCACTTT.

The rearrangement joins TRBV7-9 to TRBJ2-7, with 9 bases aligning to TRBD1. Germline CDR1 is SEHNR and CDR2 is FQNEAQ (reference sequence). Germline trimming cut 6 bases from V and 4 bases from J; bases unmatched to any gene: 4. The CDR3 spans 13 residues. The CDR3 sequence is CASRTTGGYEQYF. The CDR3 DNA reads as TGTGCCAGCAGAACGACAGGGGGGTACGAGCAGTACTTC.

This chain links TRBV12-3 or TRBV12-4 with TRBJ2-3; D is uncertain. This CDR3 is built from 13 residues. V was shortened by 5 bases and J by 7 bases, with 13 bases between the two germline ends. CDR3 residues: CASSPGPAYTQYF. In nucleotides, the CDR3 is TGTGCCAGCAGTCCCGGACCCGCTTATACGCAGTATTTT.

The sample holds one count of this clone. The chain carries TRBV5-6 and TRBJ2-5; unclear D gene. Trimming shortened V by 0 bases and J by 5 bases, and 5 bases separated the two germline ends. Germline V gene data show CDR1 as SGHDT and CDR2 as YYEEEE. This CDR3 has 12 amino acids. The CDR3 DNA is TGTGCCAGCAGCTTGGGGAGCGAGACCCAGTACTTC. Translated, it gives CASSLGSETQYF.

This clone has just a few counts. This sequence joins TRBV6-2 or TRBV6-3 and TRBJ2-5; a weak D match, TRBD2 (5 bases). V was pared by 0 bases and J by 5 bases, with 10 bases between. Looked up from germline, CDR1 is MNHEY and CDR2 is SVGEGT. The CDR3 runs to 14 residues. CDR3 in amino acids: CASSYSEGWETQYF. CDR3 DNA sequence: TGTGCCAGCAGTTACTCAGAGGGATGGGAGACCCAGTACTTC.

V and J are TRBV9 and TRBJ2-1, with 8 bases lining up with TRBD2. CDR1 is SGDLS and CDR2 is YYNGEE in the germline V gene. The length of the CDR3 is 16 residues. V gave up 2 bases and J gave up 8 bases; unmatched junction bases: 12. CDR3 loop: CASSVAPGLVADEQFF. CDR3 bases: TGTGCCAGCAGCGTTGCACCGGGACTAGTGGCAGATGAGCAGTTCTTC.

The sample holds a few counts of this clone. The chain couples TRBV5-5 to TRBJ1-5; possibly TRBD1 for D (5 bases). The germline CDR1 and CDR2 sequences are SGHKS and YYEKEE (reference sequence). The CDR3 has 17 residues. With 0 bases removed from V and 2 bases from J, the gap between germline ends came to 15 bases. CDR3 bases: TGTGCCAGCAGCTTGGGTTGGCAGGGCAGGGGCAATCAGCCCCAGCATTTT. Encoded protein: CASSLGWQGRGNQPQHF.

This chain joins TRBV6-5 and TRBJ1-2; D gene uncertain. CDR1 is MNHEY and CDR2 is SVGAGI in the germline V gene. Trimming pared 9 bases from V and 2 bases from J, leaving 7 bases between. CDR3 length equals 11 residues. CDR3 protein: CASYENYGYTF. In nucleotides, the CDR3 is TGTGCCAGTTACGAGAACTATGGCTACACCTTC.

The rearrangement uses TRBV19 and TRBJ1-2; 8 positions match TRBD1. With 7 bases clipped from V and 8 bases from J, the junction kept 21 bases outside the gene matches. This CDR3 is built from 17 residues. Germline V gene lookup returns CDR1 LNHDA and CDR2 SQIVND (reference sequence). CDR3 residues: CASTTYKFGQGANGYTF. Written as DNA, the CDR3 is TGTGCCAGTACCACCTATAAATTCGGGCAGGGGGCGAACGGCTACACCTTC.